The source of this T cell receptor beta chain is a study of control samples from healthy donors and cancer patients. Worth noting for this clone: An end of the junction differs from the germline gene, which may be a read error.

CDR1 and CDR2 (germline): SNHLY, FYNNEI. The CDR3 has 11 amino acids. The method was immunoSEQ multiplex PCR; TCRdb's version includes in-frame clones alone and lacks a portion of them. The sample lists hundreds of thousands of clones; around 79% were seen once. Sequenced material: PBMCs. The sequence came from a woman aged 55-69 years with lung cancer. The genes are TRBV2 and TRBJ2-5; D is undetermined. The CDR3 region has the DNA TGTGCCAGCACCACATACCCCATATACCACTTC. Translated, it gives CASTTYPIYHF. The variable domain in full, with the rest retrieved from reference TRBV2 and TRBJ2-5, is EPEVTQTPSHQVTQMGQEVILRCVPISNHLYFYWYRQILGQKVEFLVSFYNNEISEKSEIFDDQFSVERPDGSNFTLKIRSTKLEDSAMYFCASTTYPIYHFGPGTRLLVL.